This T cell receptor (beta chain) was observed in a study of T cell responses to AZD1222 COVID-19 vaccine (dated by TCRdb to the early 2020s). For context, the study as a whole: A total of approximately 230 trial participants underwent TCR sequencing, of whom nearly 210 received two doses of AZD1222 and about 25 received two doses of the MenACWY control vaccine. Trial participants were enrolled by age into 18-55, 56-69 and 70-plus year subgroups, with about 150, 28 and 57 TCR-sequenced participants respectively.

The paper as a whole reports these results and caveats: No day 14 peak-response samples were available, so repertoires were characterized only after the peak T cell response. After two AZD1222 doses, both the breadth and the depth of spike-specific TCRs were significantly higher than at day 0 and than in MenACWY recipients. Participants were mostly white British and included more females than males, and it was suggested by the authors that clonal diversity may have been underestimated. The 56-69-year group was small, and its depth increase did not reach significance, likely because of low power. CD4 TCRs associated with the vaccine covered the entire spike protein, and the dominant responses were in regions 160-218 and 743-854. Only 5 to 7 AZD1222 recipients were SARS-CoV-2 seropositive at baseline, limiting conclusions about previously exposed vaccinees. Reportedly, almost half of the unique spike-specific TCRs recognized epitopes lying outside the regions that are mutated in the B.1.351 and B.1.1.7 variants.

About this clone itself: The specificity of this receptor is unknown. Base quality data are lacking; no much larger clone is found one base away.

The sample's time point label is to be understood as: about 28 days (+/-7) after the second vaccine dose. AZD1222 recipients with second doses at about 4 weeks or about 12 weeks were pooled, because spike-specific TCR depth and breadth did not differ between schedules. Vaccinee samples were obtained from the UK trials COV001 and COV002, which included a single-blind randomized controlled phase 2/3 trial of AZD1222 (ChAdOx1 nCoV-19) in healthy adults. Trial participant PBMC samples were collected at day 0 and day 28 after the second dose for TCRbeta chain sequencing. The CDR3 regions of human TCRbeta chains were analyzed by immunosequencing. In the paper's pipeline: Repertoire TCRs were matched against a reference library of SARS-CoV-2-specific TCRs generated with the MIRA antigen-specificity platform. Breadth was defined as the fraction of unique TCRs that were SARS-CoV-2-associated. Depth was defined as the fraction of total T cells that were SARS-CoV-2-associated. Each spike-specific TCR was assigned to its reactive spike region and to a CD4 or CD8 class using the MIRA data. Log10-transformed breadth and depth values were compared by one-way ANOVA with Sidak's multiple comparisons tests. The immuneACCESS repertoire file appears here via TCRdb, limited to in-frame rearrangements. These files lack a portion of the clones; in checked studies, under half of the deficit traces to unresolved V genes, and the cause of the others is not known. V and J calls and clone size are those listed in that table; D and trimming were worked out from the DNA. The sample table contains around 70,000 clones; only one count was recorded for approximately 90% of them. The ten top clones hold under 1.5% of the sample.

Compared with germline, V lacks 0 bases and J lacks 2 bases; bases without a gene match: 3. Based on the germline V gene, the CDR1 and CDR2 sequences are SGHRS and YFSETQ. From the cysteine up to the phenylalanine, the CDR3 has a length of 15 residues. The kept DNA is CDR3 alone, 45 bases in frame from the first base. The source material was peripheral blood, sampled 28 days after the second AZD1222 dose. This receptor was obtained from an adult who received the AZD1222 COVID-19 vaccine. Recombination connected TRBV5-1 to TRBJ1-1; a stretch of 8 junction bases matches TRBD1. The CDR3 region reads CASSLAGGRNTEAFF. The nucleotides read TGCGCCAGCAGCTTGGCAGGGGGCAGAAACACTGAAGCTTTCTTT.